These 22 T cell receptor beta chains were all obtained from the same sample, sequenced in a study of T-cell reconstitution after alpha-beta-depleted transplantation in children. This sample's TCRbeta library carried unique molecular identifier barcodes. One entry per CDR3 protein results from TCRdb running MiXCR on the PCR reads. This table has about 250,000 distinct CDR3 sequences, 24% appearing once. Sequenced here: PBMCs, mostly from graft donor cells, sampled 360 days after TCRalphabeta/CD19-depleted stem cell transplant. The receptors stem from a female patient aged 2-10 years who had a stem cell transplant for congenital amegakaryocytic thrombocytopenia, so the T cells may come from the graft donor.

This clonotype turned up a few times. The gene calls are TRBV5-1 and TRBJ1-3; tentatively, D is TRBD1 (5 bases). Trimming removed 0 bases at V and 4 bases at J, with 17 bases between. Germline V gene data show CDR1 as SGHRS and CDR2 as YFSETQ. This CDR3 is built from 17 residues. CDR3 nucleotide sequence: TGCGCCAGCAGCTTGGATATGGCAGGGTGGTCCGGAAACACCATATATTTT. It encodes CASSLDMAGWSGNTIYF.

The chain combines TRBV12-3 or TRBV12-4 with TRBJ1-2; D not certain. This CDR3 is 12 amino acids long. V was pared by 5 bases and J by 6 bases, with 10 bases between. DNA for the CDR3: TGTGCCAGCAGTGACTGGCCCAATGGCTACACCTTC. Its protein product is CASSDWPNGYTF.

This chain uses TRBV5-1 with TRBJ2-3; D is uncertain. The CDR3 covers 13 residues. Germline assignment: CDR1 SGHRS and CDR2 YFSETQ. V lost 6 bases and J lost 1, with 9 bases in between. Written as DNA, the CDR3 is TGCGCCAGCAAGCTCGGTGGCACAGATACGCAGTATTTT. Translating gives CASKLGGTDTQYF.

This rearrangement joins TRBV7-9 to TRBJ2-7; 11 bases agree with TRBD2. Germline values: CDR1 SEHNR, CDR2 FQNEAQ (reference sequence). CDR3 size: 15 residues. The V and J ends lost 6 bases and 6 bases, in that order; junction bases with no gene match: 10. The CDR3 loop reads CASSSRVAGGLEQYF. DNA for the CDR3: TGTGCCAGCAGTTCCCGGGTAGCGGGGGGGCTCGAGCAGTACTTC.

The chain employs TRBV7-2 and TRBJ2-2; 8 nucleotides align to TRBD1. This CDR3 contains 15 residues. With 5 bases clipped from V and 8 bases from J, the junction kept 10 bases outside the gene matches. Germline-derived CDR1 and CDR2 are SGHTA and FQGNSA. The CDR3 DNA sequence: TGTGCCAGCAGCCGGGATCAGGGGGCGCAGGGGGAGCTGTTTTTT. Protein sequence: CASSRDQGAQGELFF.

This sequence joins TRBV5-5 and TRBJ1-2; D is possibly TRBD1 (5 bases). The germline gives CDR1 SGHKS, CDR2 YYEKEE (reference sequence). The germline V and J ends were trimmed by 1 base and 7 bases, with 8 bases remaining between them. The CDR3 length is 12 residues. The DNA of the CDR3 is TGTGCCAGCAGCTTGACCCAGGGTGGCTACACCTTC. Translating gives CASSLTQGGYTF.

This chain uses TRBV7-2 with TRBJ2-7, with a possible D match to TRBD2 (6 bases). The V and J ends lost 2 bases and 1 base respectively, with 18 bases between them. There are 17 residues in the CDR3. CDR1 SGHTA and CDR2 FQGNSA come from the germline V gene. The CDR3 DNA reads TGTGCCAGCAGCTTATTTTATGGAGGGACTCGATCCTACGAGCAGTACTTC. The encoded protein is CASSLFYGGTRSYEQYF.

This clonotype has just a few counts. CDR3 residues: CASSVGRNNEQFF. DNA for the CDR3: TGTGCCAGCAGTGTGGGGCGCAACAATGAGCAGTTCTTC. The J gene is TRBJ2-1, the V gene TRBV2, with a tentative D call TRBD1 (5 bases). This CDR3 comprises 13 residues. V gave up 4 bases and J gave up 5 bases, with 9 bases separating them. Per the germline V gene, CDR1 is SNHLY and CDR2 is FYNNEI.

The chain employs TRBV6-1 and TRBJ2-1; D gene uncertain. The CDR3 extends over 13 amino acids. Germline V lookup: CDR1 MNHNS, CDR2 SASEGT. V lost 8 bases and J lost 3, with 11 bases in between. The CDR3 DNA reads TGTGCCAGCGGGCAAGGAGTCTACAATGAGCAGTTCTTC. Translated: CASGQGVYNEQFF.

The chain is built from TRBV5-4 and TRBJ2-2; no clear D gene. The CDR3 contains 14 residues. The germline V and J ends were trimmed by 0 bases and 4 bases, with 7 bases remaining between them. Germline V lookup: CDR1 SGHNT, CDR2 YYREEE (reference sequence). CDR3 DNA: TGTGCCAGCAGCTTGGGCAGACCCACCGGGGAGCTGTTTTTT. As protein: CASSLGRPTGELFF. The whole variable domain, remainder taken from reference TRBV5-4 and TRBJ2-2, is ETGVTQSPTHLIKTRGQQVTLRCSSQSGHNTVSWYQQALGQGPQFIFQYYREEENGRGNFPPRFSGLQFPNYSSELNVNALELDDSALYLCASSLGRPTGELFFGEGSRLTVL.

The genes are TRBV10-3 and TRBJ1-4; a weak D match, TRBD1 (6 bases). The CDR3 covers 16 residues. Trimming took off 0 bases at V and 5 bases at J, with 13 bases between the two ends. Germline values: CDR1 ENHRY, CDR2 SYGVKD. The CDR3 region is CAISESYRVGNEKLFF. The DNA of the CDR3 is TGTGCCATCAGTGAGTCCTACAGGGTCGGGAATGAAAAACTGTTTTTT.

In its sample, this clonotype was seen many times. The rearrangement uses TRBV13 and TRBJ2-7; D is tentatively TRBD1 or TRBD2 (6 bases each). CDR3 length equals 12 residues. In germline, CDR1 is PRHDT, CDR2 FYEKMQ (reference sequence). V was clipped by 3 bases and J by 12 bases, with 15 bases between them. In nucleotides, the CDR3 is TGTGCCAGCAGCTTTGGGGGGCCGAGTATGTACTTC. This gives the protein CASSFGGPSMYF.

The chain has TRBV3-1 and TRBJ2-3; D is tentatively TRBD1 or TRBD2 (5 bases each). CDR3 length equals 15 residues. Trimming took off 5 bases at V and 6 bases at J, with 18 bases between the two ends. Germline V gene data show CDR1 as LGHDT and CDR2 as YNNKEL (reference sequence). The CDR3 spells CASSSHPRGDDTQYF. For the CDR3, the DNA is TGTGCCAGCAGCTCTCACCCAAGAGGGGACGATACGCAGTATTTT.

The chain has TRBV10-3 and TRBJ2-1; 8 positions match TRBD1. The length of the CDR3 is 14 residues. J gave up 9 bases and V 6 bases, and 10 bases lay outside the gene matches. The germline V gene has CDR1 ENHRY and CDR2 SYGVKD. CDR3 coding DNA: TGTGCCATCAGCCCGGACAGGGTAACGGGTGAGCAGTTCTTC. Encoded protein: CAISPDRVTGEQFF.

The V call is TRBV28, the J call TRBJ2-7, with D unresolved. This CDR3 is 14 amino acids long. Per the germline V gene, CDR1 is MDHEN and CDR2 is SYDVKM. Trimming removed 4 bases from V and 7 bases from J, with 17 bases in between. The CDR3 DNA reads TGTGCCAGCAGTTCGGGTTTTGCGAGCCTTGAGCAGTACTTC. The encoded protein is CASSSGFASLEQYF.

This clonotype was seen a handful of times. This sequence joins TRBV10-3 and TRBJ2-2; D is uncertain. The germline V gene encodes CDR1 ENHRY and CDR2 SYGVKD. The ends were cut back, 3 bases at V and 6 bases at J, with 2 bases in the middle. The length of the CDR3 is 11 residues. The DNA for the CDR3 is TGTGCCATCAGTGATGCCGGGGAGCTGTTTTTT. Translated, it gives CAISDAGELFF.

The J gene is TRBJ2-1, the V gene TRBV6-2 or TRBV6-3; 9 bases are shared with TRBD2. V shed 2 bases and J 6 bases; nucleotides not matched to a gene: 11. CDR1 is MNHEY, CDR2 SVGEGT, per germline. The length of the CDR3 is 17 residues. As DNA, the CDR3 is TGTGCCAGCAGTTACGGCGGGAGGGCCTGGGCGTTCAATGAGCAGTTCTTC. Amino acids: CASSYGGRAWAFNEQFF.

This clonotype was picked up many times. The rearrangement uses TRBV5-1 and TRBJ2-3; tentative D call: TRBD2 (5 bases). V lost 4 bases and J 2 bases, leaving 11 bases between the germline ends. The CDR3 totals 14 residues. Germline CDR1 is SGHRS and CDR2 is YFSETQ. The CDR3 sequence is CASSLQRTTDTQYF. The CDR3 nucleotides are TGCGCCAGCAGCCTCCAGCGGACCACAGATACGCAGTATTTT.

In regard to this clonotype: At one end the junction does not follow the germline gene, possibly because of a read error. V is TRBV4-3 and J is TRBJ2-7; D may match TRBD1 or TRBD2 (5 bases each). The CDR3 loop spans 13 amino acids. Looked up from germline, CDR1 is LGHNA and CDR2 is YSLEER. CDR3 region: CASSQEGSGTRVF. The CDR3 DNA reads as TGCGCCAGCAGCCAAGAGGGTTCCGGGACGAGGGTATTC.

This clonotype turned up a few times. The CDR3 DNA sequence: TGTGCCAGCAGTGAGAGTCTAGCGACAGCGGATACGCAGTATTTT. Translated, it gives CASSESLATADTQYF. The chain links TRBV2 to TRBJ2-3; tentative D call: TRBD2 (6 bases). The CDR3 covers 15 residues. Per germline, CDR1 SNHLY and CDR2 FYNNEI. The V end was cut by 3 bases, the J end by 6 bases, with 16 bases between.

This clonotype showed up just a few times. The CDR3 nucleotides read TGTGCCAGCAGCTTGGATCTAGCCCAGTTCTTC. Residues: CASSLDLAQFF. The V gene is TRBV5-8, the J gene TRBJ2-1; D is perhaps TRBD2 (5 bases). This CDR3 contains 11 residues. Germline-derived CDR1 and CDR2 are SGHTS and YDEGEE. V gave up 0 bases and J gave up 13 bases, with 8 bases separating them.

The rearrangement links TRBV12-3 or TRBV12-4 to TRBJ1-4; D is perhaps TRBD1 (5 bases). The CDR3 loop spans 16 amino acids. Trimming took 2 bases from V and 4 from J, leaving 14 bases between them. The CDR3 region is CASSLRGGQFNEKLFF. In DNA, the CDR3 is TGTGCCAGCAGTTTAAGGGGCGGGCAGTTTAATGAAAAACTGTTTTTT.